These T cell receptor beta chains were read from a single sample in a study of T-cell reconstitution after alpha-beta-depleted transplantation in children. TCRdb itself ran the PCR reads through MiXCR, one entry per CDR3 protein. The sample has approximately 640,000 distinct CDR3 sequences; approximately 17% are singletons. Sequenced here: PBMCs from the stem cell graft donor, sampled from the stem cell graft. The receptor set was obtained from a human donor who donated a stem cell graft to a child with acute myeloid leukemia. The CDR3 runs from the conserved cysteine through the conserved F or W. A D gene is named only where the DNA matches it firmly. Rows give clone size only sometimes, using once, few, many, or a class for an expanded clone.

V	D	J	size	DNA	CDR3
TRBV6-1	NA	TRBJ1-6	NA	TGTGCCAGCAGTCCCCCCGTCCGGGATTCACCCCTCCACTTT	CASSPPVRDSPLHF
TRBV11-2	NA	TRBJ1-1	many	TGTGCCAGCAGCTTAACCGTTGACAGTCTTAACACTGAAGCTTTCTTT	CASSLTVDSLNTEAFF
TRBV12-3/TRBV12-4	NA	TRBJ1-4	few	TGTGCCAGCAGTTTACCGGGGGCGGGGGAAAAACTGTTTTTT	CASSLPGAGEKLFF
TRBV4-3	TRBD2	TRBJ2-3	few	TGCGCCAGCAGCCCCGGGACTAGCGGGAACCCAGATACGCAGTATTTT	CASSPGTSGNPDTQYF
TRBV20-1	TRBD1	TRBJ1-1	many	TGCAGTATTGACAGGGGGAGAACTGAAGCTTTCTTT	CSIDRGRTEAFF
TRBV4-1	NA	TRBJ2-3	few	TGCGCCAGCAGCCTTCGGGGGCATGGCACAGATACGCAGTATTTT	CASSLRGHGTDTQYF
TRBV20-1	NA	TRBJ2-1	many	TGCAGTGCTAATGGGCCTTGGGATTACAATGAGCAGTTCTTC	CSANGPWDYNEQFF
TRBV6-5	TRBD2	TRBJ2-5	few	TGTGCCAGCAGTTACACGGGGGGGCGGACCCAGTACTTC	CASSYTGGRTQYF
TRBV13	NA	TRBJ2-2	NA	TGTGCCAGCAGCGTACTGATCGGGGGCGCCGACACCGGGGAGCTGTTTTTT	CASSVLIGGADTGELFF
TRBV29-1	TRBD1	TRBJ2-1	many	TGCAGCGCTCCAACAGGGGGTGAGCAGTTCTTC	CSAPTGGEQFF
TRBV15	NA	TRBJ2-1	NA	TGTGCCACCAGCAGAGATCTCGGGGCCCGTTACAATGAGCAGTTCTTC	CATSRDLGARYNEQFF
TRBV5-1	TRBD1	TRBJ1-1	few	TGCGCCAGCAGCTTGGGACAGGGTTATTTCACTGAAGCTTTCTTT	CASSLGQGYFTEAFF
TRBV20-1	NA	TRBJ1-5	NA	TGCAGTGCGGCCTCCTTTGGGGGCGCGAGCAATCAGCCCCAGCATTTT	CSAASFGGASNQPQHF
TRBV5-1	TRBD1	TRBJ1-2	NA	TGCGCCAGCAGCGAGGACAGGGTAGGATGGTCCACCTTC	CASSEDRVGWSTF
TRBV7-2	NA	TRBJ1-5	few	TGTGCCAGCAGCTCGACACCACATAATCAGCCCCAGCATTTT	CASSSTPHNQPQHF
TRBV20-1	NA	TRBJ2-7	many	TGCAGTGCTAGGGACCTTGCAGGAAACGAGCAGTACTTC	CSARDLAGNEQYF
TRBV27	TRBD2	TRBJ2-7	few	TGTGCCAGCAGTTCACAGCGGGGTTCGGAAGAGCAGTACTTC	CASSSQRGSEEQYF
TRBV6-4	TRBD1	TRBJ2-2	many	TGTGCCAGCAGTCCCGGGACAGACACCGGGGAGCTGTTTTTT	CASSPGTDTGELFF
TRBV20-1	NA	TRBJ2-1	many	TGCAGTGCTAGCGCGCCTCTTGGAGGGCGGGGGCCCTCAAGAGCTACCAATGAGCAGTTCTTC	CSASAPLGGRGPSRATNEQFF
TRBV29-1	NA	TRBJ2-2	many	TGCAGCGGGAGTCACACCGGGGAGCTGTTTTTT	CSGSHTGELFF
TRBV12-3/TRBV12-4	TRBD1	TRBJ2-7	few	TGTGCCAGCACCCAATTCTCAGGGGGCTTGTACGAGCAGTACTTC	CASTQFSGGLYEQYF
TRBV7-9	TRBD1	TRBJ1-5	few	TGTGCCAGCAGCTCAGGACAGGGGATCTCTCAGCCCCAGCATTTT	CASSSGQGISQPQHF
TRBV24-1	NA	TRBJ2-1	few	TGTGCCACCGAAGCAACCCGAAACAATGAGCAGTTCTTC	CATEATRNNEQFF
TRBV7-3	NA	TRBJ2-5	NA	TGTGCCAGCAGCTATCCTCCAGGGGGGCTTCTAGAGACCCAGTACTTC	CASSYPPGGLLETQYF
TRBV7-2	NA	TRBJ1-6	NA	TGTGCCAGCAGCTTAGTCGGGGCCCAGCAACGATCCCTCCACTTT	CASSLVGAQQRSLHF
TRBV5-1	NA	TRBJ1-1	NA	TGCGCCAGCAGCCTCACCGCGGTGGGCACTGAAGCTTTCTTT	CASSLTAVGTEAFF
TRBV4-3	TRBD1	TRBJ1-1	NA	TGCGCCAGCAGCCAACAGGGGCGGACAGGGAACACTGAAGCTTTCTTT	CASSQQGRTGNTEAFF
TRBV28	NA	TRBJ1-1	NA	TGTGCCAGCAGTTATCCACCCGGGCGGAACACTGAAGCTTTCTTT	CASSYPPGRNTEAFF
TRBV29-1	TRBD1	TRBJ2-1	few	TGCAGCGTTGGACAGGGCGCCTACAATGAGCAGTTCTTC	CSVGQGAYNEQFF
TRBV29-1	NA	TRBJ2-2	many	TGCAGCGTTGAGGGGGCGGCCGGGGAGCTGTTTTTT	CSVEGAAGELFF
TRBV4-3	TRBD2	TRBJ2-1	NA	TGCGCCAGCAGCCAAGAGAGGCTAGCGGGGGTAGATCGGCAGTTCTTC	CASSQERLAGVDRQFF
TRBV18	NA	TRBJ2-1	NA	TGTGCCAGCTCACCTGCGGCCGCGGGTAGCTCCTACAATGAGCAGTTCTTC	CASSPAAAGSSYNEQFF
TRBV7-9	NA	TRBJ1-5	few	TGTGCCAGCAGCTCAGGGTTTAATCAGCCCCAGCATTTT	CASSSGFNQPQHF
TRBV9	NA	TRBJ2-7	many	TGTGCCAGCGGTGGGGGCTGGGGTGACGAGCAGTACTTC	CASGGGWGDEQYF
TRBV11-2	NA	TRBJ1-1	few	TGTGCCAGCAGCCGTTACGGGGGGGTGAACACTGAAGCTTTCTTT	CASSRYGGVNTEAFF
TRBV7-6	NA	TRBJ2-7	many	TGTGCCAGCAGCTTAGAAGCAGACTTGGGGTTCTACGAGCAGTACTTC	CASSLEADLGFYEQYF